The 10 T cell receptor beta chains presented below share a single source sample, sequenced in a study of control samples from healthy donors and cancer patients. Assay used: immunoSEQ multiplex PCR; TCRdb lists only in-frame clones, some missing. This table holds 180,000 or so clones, 91% found once. Sequences were obtained from blood. These receptors all come from a woman in her 30s in good health.

The CDR3 region is CATKGQGREYNSPLHF. The CDR3 DNA reads TGTGCCACTAAAGGACAGGGCCGAGAGTATAATTCACCCCTCCACTTT. The chain couples TRBV28 to TRBJ1-6; 8 bases map to TRBD1. The germline gives CDR1 MDHEN, CDR2 SYDVKM. The CDR3 runs 16 residues. V was clipped by 10 bases and J by 4 bases; unmatched bases: 12. Together with reference TRBV28 and TRBJ1-6, the CDR3 gives the full variable domain: DVKVTQSSRYLVKRTGEKVFLECVQDMDHENMFWYRQDPGLGLRLIYFSYDVKMKEKGDIPEGYSVSREKKERFSLILESASTNQTSMYLCATKGQGREYNSPLHFGNGTRLTVT.

The V call is TRBV7-3, the J call TRBJ2-2, with TRBD2 matching 12 bases. Germline CDR1 and CDR2: SGHTA and FQGTGA. The CDR3 runs to 16 residues. J lost 5 bases, V lost 1 base, and 2 bases had no gene match. In nucleotides, the CDR3 is TGTGCCAGCAGCTTAAGGCTAGCGGGAGGGACCGGGGAGCTGTTTTTT. Its translation: CASSLRLAGGTGELFF.

The chain employs TRBV19 and TRBJ1-5; D perhaps matches TRBD1 (6 bases). The CDR3 is made up of 17 amino acids. V gave up 3 bases and J gave up 3 bases, with 18 bases separating them. Germline loops: CDR1 LNHDA, CDR2 SQIVND (reference sequence). CDR3 in amino acids: CASSITGYRKFNQPQHF. The CDR3 DNA reads TGTGCCAGTAGTATTACAGGGTATAGGAAATTCAATCAGCCCCAGCATTTT.

The chain is built from TRBV5-1 and TRBJ2-3; 8 bases agree with TRBD2. V lost 0 bases and J lost 5; bases outside the gene matches: 5. CDR3 size: 15 residues. Germline CDR1 reads SGHRS; CDR2 reads YFSETQ. The CDR3 is CASSLVSGGGDTQYF. The CDR3 nucleotides read TGCGCCAGCAGCTTGGTCTCGGGAGGGGGAGATACGCAGTATTTT.

With regard to this clone: Other DNA sequences of this sample code for an identical CDR3. The chain links TRBV28 to TRBJ1-3; the match to TRBD1 covers 8 bases. The CDR3 loop spans 14 amino acids. Germline CDR1 reads MDHEN; CDR2 reads SYDVKM. Losses at the gene ends were 6 bases for V and 4 bases for J; bases not matched to a gene: 5. This CDR3 is CASSRGTGGNTIYF. The CDR3 DNA reads TGTGCCAGCAGCCGAGGGACAGGCGGAAACACCATATATTTT. The full variable domain, in which reference TRBV28 and TRBJ1-3 provide the parts outside the CDR3, is DVKVTQSSRYLVKRTGEKVFLECVQDMDHENMFWYRQDPGLGLRLIYFSYDVKMKEKGDIPEGYSVSREKKERFSLILESASTNQTSMYLCASSRGTGGNTIYFGEGSWLTVV.

This sequence joins TRBV27 and TRBJ1-2; 9 nucleotides agree with TRBD1. V dropped 4 bases and J dropped 4; count of bases not matched to a gene: 7. The CDR3 consists of 15 residues. Germline CDR1 and CDR2: MNHEY and SMNVEV (reference sequence). CDR3 residues: CASSSPTGGVYGYTF. The CDR3, as DNA: TGTGCCAGCAGTTCGCCGACAGGGGGAGTCTATGGCTACACCTTC.

The chain uses TRBV9 and TRBJ1-3, with D possibly matching TRBD1 (6 bases). With 3 bases removed from V and 5 bases from J, the gap between germline ends came to 12 bases. CDR1 is SGDLS, CDR2 YYNGEE, per germline. The CDR3 length is 14 residues. In nucleotides, the CDR3 is TGTGCCAGCAGCGCCCAGGGGCACAGAAACACCATATATTTT. Protein sequence: CASSAQGHRNTIYF.

The chain has TRBV18 and TRBJ2-7, with 9 bases aligning to TRBD1. The V gene's germline CDR1 is KGHSH and CDR2 LQKENI. V gave up 3 bases and J gave up 4 bases; unmatched junction bases: 7. The CDR3 runs 15 residues. Here the CDR3 reads CASSPPGQGIYEQYF. CDR3 nucleotides: TGTGCCAGCTCACCTCCGGGACAGGGTATATACGAGCAGTACTTC.

DNA of the CDR3: TGTGCCTGGACAGCTCGGGGGCAACAGCCCCAGCATTTT. Amino acid sequence: CAWTARGQQPQHF. This chain links TRBV30 with TRBJ1-5, with a tentative D call TRBD1 (6 bases). CDR3 length: 13 amino acids. Germline V gives CDR1 GTSNPN, CDR2 SVGIG (reference sequence). V was clipped by 4 bases and J by 7 bases, with 14 bases between them.

This chain joins TRBV5-1 and TRBJ2-5; TRBD1 matches 11 bases. V trimming: 0 bases; J trimming: 4 bases; junction bases outside the gene matches: 2. CDR3 length equals 15 residues. Germline V gene sequence: CDR1 SGHRS, CDR2 YFSETQ. The CDR3 DNA sequence: TGCGCCAGCAGCTTGGGGGACAGGGGGAGAGAGACCCAGTACTTC. Its translation: CASSLGDRGRETQYF.